The present TCR beta chain was sequenced within a study of blood T cell repertoires in COVID-19. On the study more broadly: T cells, B-cell-depleted T cells, or PBMCs provided the cDNA or gDNA that served as material.

The CDR3 is made up of 12 amino acids. V dropped 6 bases and J dropped 11 bases, with 16 bases sitting between them. Per germline, CDR1 LGHDT and CDR2 YNNKEL (reference sequence). Across fewer than 25 US areas, participants ranged in age from about 18 to 90 years. In the authors' workflow: Researchers report that nucleated cell counts were estimated from reference gene primer amplification. Sequenced by immunoSEQ multiplex PCR; TCRdb stores in-frame clones only, minus some. V, J and clone size reflect that table, while D and trimming were determined from the DNA. The table records fewer than 350,000 clones, 65% to 90% of them present only once.

The TCR was taken from a woman aged 40 to 49 with acute COVID-19. What was sequenced was PBMCs or T cells enriched from blood (not recorded which). The chain links TRBV3-1 (or the pseudogene TRBV3-2) to TRBJ1-1; D is unresolved. Here the CDR3 reads CASSAGRWVAFF. The CDR3 DNA reads as TGTGCCAGCAGTGCTGGGCGCTGGGTGGCTTTCTTT.